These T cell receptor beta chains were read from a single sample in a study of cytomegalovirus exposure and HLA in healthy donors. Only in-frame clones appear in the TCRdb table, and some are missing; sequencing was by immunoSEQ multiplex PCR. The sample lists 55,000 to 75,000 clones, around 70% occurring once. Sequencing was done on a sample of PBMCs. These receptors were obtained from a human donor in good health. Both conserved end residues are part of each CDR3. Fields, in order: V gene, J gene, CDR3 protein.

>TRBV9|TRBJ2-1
CASSFSGGGNEQFF
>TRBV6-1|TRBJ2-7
CASSASDRGLYEQYF
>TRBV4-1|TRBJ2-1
CASSLTGVRFF
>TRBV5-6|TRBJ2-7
CASSFIQASYEQYF
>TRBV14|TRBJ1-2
CASSQDLVYYGYTF
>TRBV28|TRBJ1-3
CASSSQAGLDTIYF
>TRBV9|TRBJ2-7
CASSGGLAGYEQYF
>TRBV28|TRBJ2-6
CASSLIPQSGANVLTF
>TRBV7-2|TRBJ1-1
CASSLLPGSNTEAFF
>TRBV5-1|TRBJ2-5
CASSLGALAGVSETQYF
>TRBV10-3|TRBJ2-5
CAISESPAGHETQYF
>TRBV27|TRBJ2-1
CASSTSGRGNEQFF
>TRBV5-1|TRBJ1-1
CASSASTGFRNTEAFF
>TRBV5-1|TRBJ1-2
CASSFPDRSQYGYTF
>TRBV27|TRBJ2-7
CASSLSPGTSGRQTYEQYF
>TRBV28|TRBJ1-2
CASSTHFRGYGYTF
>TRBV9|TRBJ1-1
CASSVGGYTEAFF
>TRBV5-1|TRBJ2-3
CASKGGAANSFTATQYF
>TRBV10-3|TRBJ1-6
CAICRDSNSPLHF
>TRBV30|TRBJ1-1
CAWSVKTGLNTEAFF
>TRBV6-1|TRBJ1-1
CASSTGTGTNEAFF
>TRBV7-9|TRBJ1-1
CASGPRQGANTEAFF
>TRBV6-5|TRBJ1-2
CASSYSGGGYTF
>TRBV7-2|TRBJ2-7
CASSLARGLYEQYF
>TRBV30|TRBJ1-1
CSMTRAGKNTEAFF
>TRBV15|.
CATSSTSGITYEQYF
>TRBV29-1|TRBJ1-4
CSVRDRGNEKLFF
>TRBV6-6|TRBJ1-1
CASSYSDKNTEAFF
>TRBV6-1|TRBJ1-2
CASSEETGAAYGYTF
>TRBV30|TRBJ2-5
CAWSPGGGRETQYF
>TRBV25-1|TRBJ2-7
CASSKPIAGGPVEQYF
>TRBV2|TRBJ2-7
CASSVGGPYEQYF
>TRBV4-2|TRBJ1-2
CASSQDPNSLNYGYTF
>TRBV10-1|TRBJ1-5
CASSPTSNQPQHF
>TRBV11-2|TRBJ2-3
CASSQKGAQGPDTQYF
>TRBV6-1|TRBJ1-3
CATQGDSGNTIYF
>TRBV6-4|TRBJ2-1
CASSDTSAGEQFF
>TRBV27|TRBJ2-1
CASSSRGWEAEYNEQFF
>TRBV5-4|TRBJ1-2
CASSLMGQGESGIYGYTF
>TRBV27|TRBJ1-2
CASRTPGGSYGYTF
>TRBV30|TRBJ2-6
CAWSVWGDRRSGANVLTF
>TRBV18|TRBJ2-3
CASSPAGEGPDTQYF
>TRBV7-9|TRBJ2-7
CASSRNQGSPHEQYF
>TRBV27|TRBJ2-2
CASSSGLVVYTGELFF
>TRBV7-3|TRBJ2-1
CASSPPGLVSEQFF
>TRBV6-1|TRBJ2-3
CASSEAWRGAQDTQYF
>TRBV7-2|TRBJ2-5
CASSHPRAKAQYF
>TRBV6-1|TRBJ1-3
CASSRPGTGGNTIYF
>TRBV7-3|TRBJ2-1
CASSQGDSDSYNEQFF
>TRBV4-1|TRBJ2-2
CATVKNPGANTGELFF
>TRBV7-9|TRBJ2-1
CASSPLGGRSYNEQFF
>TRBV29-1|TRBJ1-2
CSSAGEVSGGYTF
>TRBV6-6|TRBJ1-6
CASSLPGQGQSPLHF
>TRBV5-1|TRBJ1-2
CASRPTGSSNYGYTF
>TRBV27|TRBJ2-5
CASRGGETQYF
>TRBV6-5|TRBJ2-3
CASSLAGADTQYF
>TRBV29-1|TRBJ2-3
CSVEEGRSPDTQYF
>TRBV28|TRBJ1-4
CASSLPGVATNEKLFF
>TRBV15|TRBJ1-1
CATSREDSNTEAFF
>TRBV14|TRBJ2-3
CASSGLATDTQYF